This passage covers 7 T cell receptor beta chains from one sample sequenced in a study of siplizumab effects on memory and regulatory T cells. Produced via immunoSEQ multiplex PCR; TCRdb's table is partial and in-frame only. The table includes some 100,000 clones, 94% detected once. The sample taken for sequencing was non-Treg CD4+ T cells sorted from blood. All receptors come from a human donor in good health.

The chain recombines TRBV10-1 with TRBJ1-2; TRBD1 is a possible D gene (5 bases). The V gene's germline CDR1 is WNHNN and CDR2 SYGVQD (reference sequence). Trimming stripped 5 bases from V and 0 bases from J, with 13 bases between. The CDR3 is 15 amino acids. The CDR3 spells CASSPMGDSNYGYTF. CDR3 DNA: TGCGCCAGCAGTCCTATGGGGGACTCTAACTATGGCTACACCTTC.

The CDR3: CASSESGTGILNTEAFF. DNA of the CDR3: TGCGCCAGCAGTGAGTCCGGGACGGGGATCCTGAACACTGAAGCTTTCTTT. The genes are TRBV10-1 and TRBJ1-1; maybe TRBD1 (5 bases). The CDR3 covers 17 residues. Germline CDR1 reads WNHNN; CDR2 reads SYGVQD (reference sequence). Trimming cost V 0 bases and J 0 bases, with 14 bases left between them.

This clone was counted once. The J gene is TRBJ2-2, the V gene TRBV9; 13 nucleotides agree with TRBD2. CDR1 and CDR2 from the germline V gene are SGDLS and YYNGEE. The V segment lost 3 bases and the J segment 7 bases; nucleotides outside the gene matches: 6. The CDR3 is 16 amino acids. CDR3 residues: CASSATSGRFNGELFF. In DNA form, the CDR3 reads TGTGCCAGCAGCGCGACTAGCGGGAGGTTTAACGGGGAGCTGTTTTTT.

This chain joins TRBV29-1 and TRBJ1-1; no clear D gene. V shed 3 bases and J shed 4 bases, with 12 bases lying between them. The CDR3 totals 13 residues. In germline, CDR1 is SQVTM, CDR2 ANQGSEA. CDR3 loop: CSVDLAMGTEAFF. The CDR3 DNA is TGCAGCGTTGACCTAGCCATGGGCACTGAAGCTTTCTTT.

This chain uses TRBV6-6 with TRBJ1-3; D is uncertain. Germline lookup yields CDR1 MNHNY and CDR2 SVGAGI (reference sequence). V lost 4 bases and J 0 bases, leaving 7 bases between the germline ends. The length of the CDR3 is 14 residues. CDR3 loop: CASSWASSGNTIYF. In nucleotides, the CDR3 is TGTGCCAGCAGTTGGGCAAGCTCTGGAAACACCATATATTTT.

The chain couples TRBV7-9 to TRBJ2-7, with D possibly being TRBD1 or TRBD2 (5 bases each). This CDR3 region has 17 residues. V lost 5 bases and J 0 bases, leaving 20 bases between the germline ends. In germline, CDR1 is SEHNR, CDR2 FQNEAQ (reference sequence). CDR3 in amino acids: CASSPPTGTPSSYEQYF. CDR3 nucleotide sequence: TGTGCCAGCAGCCCTCCGACCGGGACGCCTAGCTCCTACGAGCAGTACTTC.

The chain is built from TRBV7-8 and TRBJ1-5, with 10 bases identical to TRBD1. The CDR3 has 18 amino acids. The V gene's germline CDR1 is SGHVS and CDR2 FQNEAQ. With V trimmed by 5 bases and J by 2 bases, 12 bases remained unmatched. CDR3 coding DNA: TGTGCCAGCAGCGTCCGGGACAGGGGATTGGTGGGCAATCAGCCCCAGCATTTT. It is translated as CASSVRDRGLVGNQPQHF. Drawing the rest from reference TRBV7-8 and TRBJ1-5, the complete variable domain is GAGVSQSPRYKVAKRGQDVALRCDPISGHVSLFWYQQALGQGPEFLTYFQNEAQLDKSGLPSDRFFAERPEGSVSTLKIQRTQQEDSAVYLCASSVRDRGLVGNQPQHFGDGTRLSIL.